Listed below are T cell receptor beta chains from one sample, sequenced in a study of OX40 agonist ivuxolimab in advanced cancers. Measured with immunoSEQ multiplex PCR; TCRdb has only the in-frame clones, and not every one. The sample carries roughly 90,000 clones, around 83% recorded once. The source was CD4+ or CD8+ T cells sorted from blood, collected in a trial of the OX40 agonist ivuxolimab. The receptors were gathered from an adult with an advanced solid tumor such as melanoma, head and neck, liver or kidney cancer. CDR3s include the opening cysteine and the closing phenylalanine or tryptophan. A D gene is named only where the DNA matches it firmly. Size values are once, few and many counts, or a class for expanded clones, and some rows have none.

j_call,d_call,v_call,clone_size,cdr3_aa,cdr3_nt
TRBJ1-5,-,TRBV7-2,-,CASSVRRAAGNQPQHF,TGTGCCAGCAGCGTTCGAAGGGCAGCGGGTAATCAGCCCCAGCATTTT
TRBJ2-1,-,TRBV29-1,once,CSVSQGGNEQFF,TGCAGCGTTTCCCAGGGGGGAAATGAGCAGTTCTTC
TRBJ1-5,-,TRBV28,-,CASSLIPQDRNQPQHF,TGTGCCAGCAGTTTAATTCCCCAAGACAGGAATCAGCCCCAGCATTTT
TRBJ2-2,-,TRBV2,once,CASSKSGTPSGELFF,TGTGCCAGCAGCAAAAGTGGGACTCCGAGCGGGGAGCTGTTTTTT
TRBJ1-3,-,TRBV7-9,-,CAGAPRNAGNTIYF,TGTGCAGGAGCCCCCAGGAACGCTGGAAACACCATATATTTT
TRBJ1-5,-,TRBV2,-,CASSEGFGSTQPQHF,TGTGCCAGCAGTGAAGGATTTGGGTCGACGCAGCCCCAGCATTTT
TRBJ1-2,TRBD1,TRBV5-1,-,CASSLVPDREGGYTF,TGCGCCAGCAGCTTGGTCCCCGACAGGGAGGGTGGCTACACCTTC
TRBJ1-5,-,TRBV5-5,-,CASSLRGNQPQHF,TGTGCCAGCAGCTTGCGCGGAAATCAGCCCCAGCATTTT
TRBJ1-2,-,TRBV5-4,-,CASSSSYGYTF,TGTGCCAGCAGTTCAAGCTATGGCTACACCTTC
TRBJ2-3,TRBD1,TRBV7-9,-,CASSLGRGTGPDTDTQYF,TGTGCCAGCAGCTTAGGTCGAGGGACAGGGCCAGACACAGATACGCAGTATTTT
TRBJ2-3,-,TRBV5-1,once,CASKTGTPAGDTQYF,TGCGCCAGCAAAACCGGGACACCGGCGGGAGATACGCAGTATTTT
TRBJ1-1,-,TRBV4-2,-,CASSQGPAGWGTEAFF,TGTGCCAGCAGCCAAGGGCCGGCAGGGTGGGGGACTGAAGCTTTCTTT
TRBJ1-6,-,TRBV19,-,CASSIVGRPNSPLHF,TGTGCCAGTAGTATAGTCGGACGACCAAATTCACCCCTCCACTTT
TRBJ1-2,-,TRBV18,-,CASSEQNYGYTF,TGTGCCAGCTCAGAACAGAACTATGGCTACACCTTC
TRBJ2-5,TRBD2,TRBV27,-,CASSSGRGETQYF,TGTGCCAGCAGCAGCGGGAGAGGCGAGACCCAGTACTTC
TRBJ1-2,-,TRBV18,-,CASRVGDGYGYTF,TGTGCCAGCCGCGTCGGGGATGGTTATGGCTACACCTTC
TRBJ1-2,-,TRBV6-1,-,CASSFIDGWTF,TGTGCCAGCAGCTTCATTGATGGCTGGACCTTC
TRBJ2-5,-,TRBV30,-,CAWVDTLRRETQYF,TGTGCCTGGGTCGATACATTGCGGAGGGAGACCCAGTACTTC
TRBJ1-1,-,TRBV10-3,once,CATRRGLNTEAFF,TGTGCCACCCGCCGAGGACTTAACACTGAAGCTTTCTTT
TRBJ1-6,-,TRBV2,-,CASSVGGAGYSPLHF,TGTGCCAGCAGTGTTGGTGGAGCAGGCTACTCACCCCTCCACTTT
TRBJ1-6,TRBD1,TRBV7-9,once,CASSDQGDMNSPLHF,TGTGCCAGCAGCGATCAGGGGGACATGAATTCACCCCTCCACTTT
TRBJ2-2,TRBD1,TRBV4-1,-,CASSQVRGLLFF,TGCGCCAGCAGCCAAGTCAGGGGGCTGCTGTTTTTT
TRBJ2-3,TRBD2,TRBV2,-,CASSDGLASGKGTDTQYF,TGTGCCAGCAGTGACGGTCTGGCTAGCGGGAAAGGCACAGATACGCAGTATTTT
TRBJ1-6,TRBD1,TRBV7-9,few,CASSVLGNRGNSPLHF,TGTGCCAGCAGCGTCCTAGGAAACAGGGGCAATTCACCCCTCCACTTT
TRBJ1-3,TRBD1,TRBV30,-,CAWSVGQGGNTIYF,TGTGCCTGGAGTGTAGGACAGGGCGGTAACACCATATATTTT
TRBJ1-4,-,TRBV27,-,CASSKRGGQTTNEKLFF,TGTGCCAGCAGCAAGAGGGGGGGGCAGACAACTAATGAAAAACTGTTTTTT
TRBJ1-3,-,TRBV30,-,CAWSVGQAGNTIYF,TGTGCCTGGAGTGTAGGACAAGCTGGAAACACCATATATTTT
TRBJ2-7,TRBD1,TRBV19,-,CASSRTGIRYEQYF,TGTGCCAGTAGTCGGACAGGGATCCGCTACGAGCAGTACTTC
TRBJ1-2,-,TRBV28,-,CASSLSVGGTNYGYTF,TGTGCCAGCAGTTTATCAGTGGGGGGTACCAACTATGGCTACACCTTC
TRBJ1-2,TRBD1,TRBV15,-,CATSRGTGRSNYGYTF,TGTGCCACCAGCAGGGGGACAGGGCGCAGTAACTATGGCTACACCTTC
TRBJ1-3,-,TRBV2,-,CASKQGGNTIYF,TGTGCCAGTAAACAGGGAGGAAACACCATATATTTT
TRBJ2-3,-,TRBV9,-,CASSVPIVGAQQYF,TGTGCCAGCAGCGTACCAATAGTGGGGGCCCAGCAGTATTTT
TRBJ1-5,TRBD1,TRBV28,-,CASRGGQATNQPQHF,TGTGCCAGCAGGGGGGGACAGGCGACCAATCAGCCCCAGCATTTT
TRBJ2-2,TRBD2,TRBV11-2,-,CASSPQRGGTGELFF,TGTGCCAGCAGCCCTCAGCGGGGGGGCACCGGGGAGCTGTTTTTT
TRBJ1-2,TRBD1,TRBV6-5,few,CASSLTGGPYGYTF,TGTGCCAGCAGCTTAACAGGGGGGCCCTATGGCTACACCTTC